These T cell receptor beta chains were read from a single sample in a study of PD-L1 blockade in urothelial cancer. Measured with immunoSEQ multiplex PCR; TCRdb has only the in-frame clones, and not every one. Found here are roughly 29,000 clones, less than 90% of them singletons; the top ten hold about 2.7%. The sequencing here drew on PBMCs, taken around atezolizumab (anti-PD-L1) treatment. The receptors were sampled from a man aged 65 to 85 with urothelial cancer. CDR3s include the opening cysteine and the closing phenylalanine or tryptophan. The D gene is left open where the match is weak. Size is stated for part of the rows, as once, few or many counts, or as a class when the clone is expanded.

CDR3 DNA: TGTGCCAGCAGCTCGGGACAGGGCAACTATGGCTACACCTTC; CDR3 protein: CASSSGQGNYGYTF; CDR3 length: 14; clone size: .; J gene: TRBJ1-2; V gene: TRBV7-8; D gene: TRBD1
CDR3 DNA: TGTGCCAGCAGCGGAAACCCAGGGGGGTTTCACAATGAGCAGTTCTTC; CDR3 protein: CASSGNPGGFHNEQFF; CDR3 length: 16; clone size: .; J gene: TRBJ2-1; V gene: TRBV9; D gene: .
CDR3 DNA: TGTGCCAGCAGAGGGACAGGGGATACCGGGGAGCTGTTTTTT; CDR3 protein: CASRGTGDTGELFF; CDR3 length: 14; clone size: .; J gene: TRBJ2-2; V gene: TRBV6-5; D gene: TRBD1
CDR3 DNA: TGTGCCAGCAGCTTCGGCGGGGTTGGCACAGATACGCAGTATTTT; CDR3 protein: CASSFGGVGTDTQYF; CDR3 length: 15; clone size: .; J gene: TRBJ2-3; V gene: TRBV7-2; D gene: .
CDR3 DNA: TGTGCCAGCAGCGTAGTTTCCGGGTTAAACACTGAAGCTTTCTTT; CDR3 protein: CASSVVSGLNTEAFF; CDR3 length: 15; clone size: .; J gene: TRBJ1-1; V gene: TRBV9; D gene: .
CDR3 DNA: TGTGCCAGCAGAACAACAGGGCTCGGAAATCAGCCCCAGCATTTT; CDR3 protein: CASRTTGLGNQPQHF; CDR3 length: 15; clone size: .; J gene: TRBJ1-5; V gene: TRBV7-2; D gene: .
CDR3 DNA: TGTGCCAGCAGTTCCGGAATGGGGGACTATAGCAATCAGCCCCAGCATTTT; CDR3 protein: CASSSGMGDYSNQPQHF; CDR3 length: 17; clone size: .; J gene: TRBJ1-5; V gene: TRBV28; D gene: .
CDR3 DNA: TGTGCCAGTAGCACGGGAGTGGGTAATGAAAAACTGTTTTTT; CDR3 protein: CASSTGVGNEKLFF; CDR3 length: 14; clone size: .; J gene: TRBJ1-4; V gene: TRBV19; D gene: .
CDR3 DNA: TGTGCCAGCATGGGGGGTTGGAATGAGCAGTACTTC; CDR3 protein: CASMGGWNEQYF; CDR3 length: 12; clone size: .; J gene: TRBJ2-7; V gene: TRBV2; D gene: .
CDR3 DNA: TGTGCCAGCTCCGCACACAACTCTGGAAACACCATATATTTT; CDR3 protein: CASSAHNSGNTIYF; CDR3 length: 14; clone size: once; J gene: TRBJ1-3; V gene: TRBV9; D gene: .
CDR3 DNA: TGTGCCAGCAGCTCCTATCCACTCGGAGCCCCAGAGACCCAGTACTTC; CDR3 protein: CASSSYPLGAPETQYF; CDR3 length: 16; clone size: once; J gene: TRBJ2-5; V gene: TRBV5-4; D gene: .
CDR3 DNA: TGTGCCAGCACCTCTGACAGGGGGCTAAATACCGGGGAGCTGTTTTTT; CDR3 protein: CASTSDRGLNTGELFF; CDR3 length: 16; clone size: .; J gene: TRBJ2-2; V gene: TRBV5-5; D gene: TRBD1
CDR3 DNA: TGTGCCAGCACCGGGGGGCAGGGGCGCTACGAGCAGTACTTC; CDR3 protein: CASTGGQGRYEQYF; CDR3 length: 14; clone size: .; J gene: TRBJ2-7; V gene: TRBV7-2; D gene: .
CDR3 DNA: TGCAGCGTGGACAGGGGTGGAAATGAGCAGTTCTTC; CDR3 protein: CSVDRGGNEQFF; CDR3 length: 12; clone size: .; J gene: TRBJ2-1; V gene: TRBV29-1; D gene: TRBD1
CDR3 DNA: TGCAGTGCTAGGAGGGACAGAGAGTATTTT; CDR3 protein: CSARRDREYF; CDR3 length: 10; clone size: .; J gene: TRBJ2-3; V gene: TRBV20-1; D gene: TRBD1
CDR3 DNA: TGTGCCAGCAGCTCAGGGGGCGAGCACGAGCAGTACTTC; CDR3 protein: CASSSGGEHEQYF; CDR3 length: 13; clone size: .; J gene: TRBJ2-7; V gene: TRBV5-5; D gene: TRBD1
CDR3 DNA: TGTGCCAGCAGTTCTGCCGGGACAGCCTCTGATGGCTACACCTTC; CDR3 protein: CASSSAGTASDGYTF; CDR3 length: 15; clone size: .; J gene: TRBJ1-2; V gene: TRBV6-5; D gene: TRBD1
CDR3 DNA: TGTGCCAGTAGTACCTCTAGCGTCTCCTACAATGAGCAGTTCTTC; CDR3 protein: CASSTSSVSYNEQFF; CDR3 length: 15; clone size: .; J gene: TRBJ2-1; V gene: TRBV19; D gene: .
CDR3 DNA: TGCGCCAGCAGCTTGGAACTAGCGGGAGTGAGCCAAGAGACCCAGTACTTC; CDR3 protein: CASSLELAGVSQETQYF; CDR3 length: 17; clone size: once; J gene: TRBJ2-5; V gene: TRBV5-1; D gene: TRBD2
CDR3 DNA: TGTGCCAGTCTACGCCCGATGGGGGCAGGGTGGGCTGAAGCTTTCTTT; CDR3 protein: CASLRPMGAGWAEAFF; CDR3 length: 16; clone size: .; J gene: TRBJ1-1; V gene: TRBV7-2; D gene: .
CDR3 DNA: TGTGCCAGCAGCCCAGCGAGGCGGGCCGAGCAGTACTTC; CDR3 protein: CASSPARRAEQYF; CDR3 length: 13; clone size: .; J gene: TRBJ2-7; V gene: TRBV11-1; D gene: .
CDR3 DNA: TGTGCCTGGAAAGGTGCGGTAGGGACAGGAGTTTACAATGAGCAGTTCTTC; CDR3 protein: CAWKGAVGTGVYNEQFF; CDR3 length: 17; clone size: .; J gene: TRBJ2-1; V gene: TRBV30; D gene: TRBD1
CDR3 DNA: TGCGCCAGCAGCTTACAGGGTTCGCAGGAAAAACTGTTTTTT; CDR3 protein: CASSLQGSQEKLFF; CDR3 length: 14; clone size: .; J gene: TRBJ1-4; V gene: TRBV5-1; D gene: .
CDR3 DNA: TGTGCCAGCATGGAGATTAACTATGGCTACACCTTC; CDR3 protein: CASMEINYGYTF; CDR3 length: 12; clone size: .; J gene: TRBJ1-2; V gene: TRBV6-1; D gene: .
CDR3 DNA: TGTGCCAGTTCTAGCGGGAGGGAAGAGACCCAGTACTTC; CDR3 protein: CASSSGREETQYF; CDR3 length: 13; clone size: .; J gene: TRBJ2-5; V gene: TRBV27; D gene: TRBD2
CDR3 DNA: TGTGCTAGTGGTTTGGAGGGACAGGGGGCGAATCAAGAGACCCAGTACTTC; CDR3 protein: CASGLEGQGANQETQYF; CDR3 length: 17; clone size: .; J gene: TRBJ2-5; V gene: TRBV12-5; D gene: TRBD1
CDR3 DNA: TGTGCCAGCAGTTTTTGGGGAGTCACAGATACGCAGTATTTT; CDR3 protein: CASSFWGVTDTQYF; CDR3 length: 14; clone size: once; J gene: TRBJ2-3; V gene: TRBV28; D gene: .
CDR3 DNA: TGTGCCAGCAGTTACCGGGGAGCGGGAGGTTACGAGCAGTACTTC; CDR3 protein: CASSYRGAGGYEQYF; CDR3 length: 15; clone size: .; J gene: TRBJ2-7; V gene: TRBV7-2; D gene: TRBD2
CDR3 DNA: TGTGCCAGCAGTTCAATCGGAGGGCTTGAGCAGTTCTTC; CDR3 protein: CASSSIGGLEQFF; CDR3 length: 13; clone size: few; J gene: TRBJ2-1; V gene: TRBV7-2; D gene: .
CDR3 DNA: TGTGCCAGCAAGGAGTCGCAGCCCACAGATACGCAGTATTTT; CDR3 protein: CASKESQPTDTQYF; CDR3 length: 14; clone size: once; J gene: TRBJ2-3; V gene: TRBV2; D gene: .
CDR3 DNA: TGTGCCAGCAGTGAAATTCGGGGGGGGCAGGGAACAGATACGCAGTATTTT; CDR3 protein: CASSEIRGGQGTDTQYF; CDR3 length: 17; clone size: .; J gene: TRBJ2-3; V gene: TRBV25-1; D gene: TRBD2
CDR3 DNA: TGCGCCAGCAGCTCACAGGGAAATTCGCAAGAGACCCAGTACTTC; CDR3 protein: CASSSQGNSQETQYF; CDR3 length: 15; clone size: .; J gene: TRBJ2-5; V gene: TRBV5-1; D gene: .
CDR3 DNA: TGCGCCAGCAGCTTTTCAGGGGCCGGGACAGGAGGGGCCAACGTCCTGACTTTC; CDR3 protein: CASSFSGAGTGGANVLTF; CDR3 length: 18; clone size: .; J gene: TRBJ2-6; V gene: TRBV5-1; D gene: TRBD1
CDR3 DNA: TGTGCCAGCCGGCTTTTTCGACTAGCGACAGATACGCAGTATTTT; CDR3 protein: CASRLFRLATDTQYF; CDR3 length: 15; clone size: .; J gene: TRBJ2-3; V gene: TRBV7-3; D gene: TRBD2
CDR3 DNA: TGTGCCAGCAGCTTAGAGCGGAATGAAAAACTGTTTTTT; CDR3 protein: CASSLERNEKLFF; CDR3 length: 13; clone size: .; J gene: TRBJ1-4; V gene: TRBV7-9; D gene: .
CDR3 DNA: TGTGCCAGCAGCCAAACTCTAGCGGGGAGCAACGAGCAGTACTTC; CDR3 protein: CASSQTLAGSNEQYF; CDR3 length: 15; clone size: .; J gene: TRBJ2-7; V gene: TRBV4-2; D gene: TRBD2
CDR3 DNA: TGTGCCAGCAGCTCCGCTAGCGGAGGATACGAGCAGTACTTC; CDR3 protein: CASSSASGGYEQYF; CDR3 length: 14; clone size: .; J gene: TRBJ2-7; V gene: TRBV7-2; D gene: TRBD2
CDR3 DNA: TGTGCCACCAGCAGCGGACAGATCACAGATACGCAGTATTTT; CDR3 protein: CATSSGQITDTQYF; CDR3 length: 14; clone size: .; J gene: TRBJ2-3; V gene: TRBV15; D gene: .
CDR3 DNA: TGTGCCAGCAGTCCAGCACCGAGGAGCAATCAGCCCCAGCATTTT; CDR3 protein: CASSPAPRSNQPQHF; CDR3 length: 15; clone size: .; J gene: TRBJ1-5; V gene: TRBV6-1; D gene: .
CDR3 DNA: TGTGCCACTTACTCCGGGGGGAGCAATCAGCCCCAGCATTTT; CDR3 protein: CATYSGGSNQPQHF; CDR3 length: 14; clone size: .; J gene: TRBJ1-5; V gene: TRBV10-3; D gene: .
CDR3 DNA: TGTGCCAGCAGTGCACCCCAGCGGGGATCTGGCGAGCAGTACTTC; CDR3 protein: CASSAPQRGSGEQYF; CDR3 length: 15; clone size: .; J gene: TRBJ2-7; V gene: TRBV6-1; D gene: TRBD2
CDR3 DNA: TGTGCTAGTGGTTTCGGTGCCCCAGATACGCAGTATTTT; CDR3 protein: CASGFGAPDTQYF; CDR3 length: 13; clone size: .; J gene: TRBJ2-3; V gene: TRBV12-5; D gene: .
CDR3 DNA: TGCGCCAGCAGCTCGTTTACAGGGGGCACTAACTATGGCTACACCTTC; CDR3 protein: CASSSFTGGTNYGYTF; CDR3 length: 16; clone size: once; J gene: TRBJ1-2; V gene: TRBV5-1; D gene: TRBD1
CDR3 DNA: TGTGCCAGTAGTATTTACGGCACAGGGGGTCTTTCCAAAAACATTCAGTACTTC; CDR3 protein: CASSIYGTGGLSKNIQYF; CDR3 length: 18; clone size: .; J gene: TRBJ2-4; V gene: TRBV19; D gene: TRBD1
CDR3 DNA: TGTGCCAGCAGAGGGAGGCAGAGGAACACCGGGGAGCTGTTTTTT; CDR3 protein: CASRGRQRNTGELFF; CDR3 length: 15; clone size: .; J gene: TRBJ2-2; V gene: TRBV6-1; D gene: .
CDR3 DNA: TGTGCCAGTCAGGGACAGATGAACACTGAAGCTTTCTTT; CDR3 protein: CASQGQMNTEAFF; CDR3 length: 13; clone size: .; J gene: TRBJ1-1; V gene: TRBV2; D gene: TRBD1
CDR3 DNA: TGTGCCAGCAGTTACGGACAGGGGCCCTTACAGCCCCAGCATTTT; CDR3 protein: CASSYGQGPLQPQHF; CDR3 length: 15; clone size: once; J gene: TRBJ1-5; V gene: TRBV6-5; D gene: TRBD1